The rows below give T cell receptor beta chains drawn from one sample of a study of T cells in Graves' hyperthyroidism and ophthalmopathy. A single record per CDR3 protein comes from TCRdb applying MiXCR to the multiplex PCR reads. The data show under 350,000 distinct CDR3 sequences, with about an eighth seen just once and 34% held by the top ten. The material sequenced was blood. Receptors originate from a woman aged 35 to 49 with Graves' ophthalmopathy. Both conserved end residues are part of each CDR3. D genes are given only for firm matches. The size field is filled for only some rows; it gives once, few, many or a size class.

J gene	clone size	V gene	D gene	CDR3 DNA	CDR3 protein
TRBJ1-5	many	TRBV20-1	TRBD1	TGCAGTGCGCTACAGGGGGCCAGGGGCAATCAGCCCCAGCATTTT	CSALQGARGNQPQHF
TRBJ1-3	NA	TRBV5-1	NA	TGCGCCAGCAGCTTGGAAGGGTACGGCGGAAACACCATATATTTT	CASSLEGYGGNTIYF
TRBJ1-3	many	TRBV11-2	NA	TGTGCCAGCAGCCGAGCAAAGGAGGGAAACACCATATATTTT	CASSRAKEGNTIYF
TRBJ2-1	many	TRBV7-2	NA	TGTGCCAGGTCGGAGTTGGGGTTCTACAATGAGCAGTTCTTC	CARSELGFYNEQFF
TRBJ2-3	NA	TRBV6-1	NA	TGTGCCAGCAGCGAAGTGGGACACGAAATTCCCAGAGATACGCAGTATTTT	CASSEVGHEIPRDTQYF
TRBJ1-2	NA	TRBV6-4	NA	TGTGCCAGCAGTGACCGGGGTTATGGTGGCTACACCTTC	CASSDRGYGGYTF
TRBJ1-4	many	TRBV6-1	NA	TGTGCCAGCAAGGACCGGGACGAAAAACTGTTTTTT	CASKDRDEKLFF
TRBJ1-1	few	TRBV6-1	NA	TGTGTCAGCAGTAGGGACCAGGGGCTGAGAACTGAAGCTTTCTTT	CVSSRDQGLRTEAFF
TRBJ2-1	many	TRBV6-1	TRBD2	TGTGCCAGCAGTGACGGGACTATTAGTGAGCAGTTCTTC	CASSDGTISEQFF
TRBJ2-1	many	TRBV12-3/TRBV12-4	NA	TGTGCCAGCAATCTGGACGCCTACAATGAGCAGTTCTTC	CASNLDAYNEQFF
TRBJ1-1	many	TRBV7-9	NA	TGTGCCAGCAGCACTGGCTATAGCACTGAAGCTTTCTTT	CASSTGYSTEAFF
TRBJ2-7	many	TRBV20-1	NA	TGCAGTGCTCGCCGCGCGGGGACCCACGAGCAGTACTTC	CSARRAGTHEQYF
TRBJ1-5	NA	TRBV19	TRBD1	TGTGCCAGTCTTGGACAGGGGCGCACCTTCGACCCAGATAGCAATCAGCCCCAGCATTTT	CASLGQGRTFDPDSNQPQHF
TRBJ2-7	few	TRBV6-1	NA	TGTGCCAGCAGCGCGGGACAGCGCTACGAGCAGTACTTC	CASSAGQRYEQYF
TRBJ2-3	few	TRBV20-1	NA	TGCAGTGCTAGTACCTTGACCCCTTTCTGGCAGTATTTT	CSASTLTPFWQYF
TRBJ1-4	many	TRBV6-1	NA	TGTGCCAGCACCTCTCCCTCAGGGTCTAATGAAAAACTGTTTTTT	CASTSPSGSNEKLFF
TRBJ1-1	many	TRBV14	NA	TGTGCCAGCAGCCAAGTTGTGGGGTCTTTGGCCACTGAAGCTTTCTTT	CASSQVVGSLATEAFF
TRBJ2-5	many	TRBV6-1	NA	TGTGCCAGCAGTTTTTCTAGTGGGGAGACCCAGTACTTC	CASSFSSGETQYF
TRBJ2-1	few	TRBV6-6	TRBD2	TGTGCCAGCAGTTACTCATATCCAGCGGGAGGGAATTTGTATGAGCAGTTCTTC	CASSYSYPAGGNLYEQFF
TRBJ1-1	many	TRBV20-1	TRBD1	TGCAGTGCTAGCCCCTCGGGGACAGCGAACACTGAAGCTTTCTTT	CSASPSGTANTEAFF
TRBJ1-1	many	TRBV30	NA	TGTGCCTGGAGTGAATTTAACACTGAAGCTTTCTTT	CAWSEFNTEAFF
TRBJ2-7	NA	TRBV13	TRBD1	TGTGCCAGCAGCGCTCCTAGGACAGGGTTCCACGAGCAGTACTTC	CASSAPRTGFHEQYF